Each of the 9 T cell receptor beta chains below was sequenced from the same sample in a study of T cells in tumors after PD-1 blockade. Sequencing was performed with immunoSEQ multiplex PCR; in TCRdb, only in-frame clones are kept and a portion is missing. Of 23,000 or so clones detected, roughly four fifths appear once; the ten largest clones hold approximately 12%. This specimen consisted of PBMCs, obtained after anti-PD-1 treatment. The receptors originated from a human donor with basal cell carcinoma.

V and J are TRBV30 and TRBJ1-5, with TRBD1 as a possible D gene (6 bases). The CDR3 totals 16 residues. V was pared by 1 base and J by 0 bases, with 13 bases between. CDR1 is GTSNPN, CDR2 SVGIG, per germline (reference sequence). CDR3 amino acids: CAWSDPTGFSNQPQHF. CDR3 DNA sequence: TGTGCCTGGAGTGACCCCACAGGGTTTAGCAATCAGCCCCAGCATTTT.

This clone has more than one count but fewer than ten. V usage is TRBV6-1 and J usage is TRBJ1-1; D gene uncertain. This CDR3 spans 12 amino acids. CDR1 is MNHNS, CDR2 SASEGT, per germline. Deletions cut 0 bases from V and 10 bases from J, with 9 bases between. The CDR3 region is CASSEAWARAFF. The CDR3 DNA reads TGTGCCAGCAGTGAAGCATGGGCACGAGCTTTCTTT.

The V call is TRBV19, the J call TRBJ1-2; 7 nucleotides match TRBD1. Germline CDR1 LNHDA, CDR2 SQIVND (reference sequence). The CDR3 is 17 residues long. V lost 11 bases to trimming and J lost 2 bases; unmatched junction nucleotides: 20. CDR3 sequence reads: CAPQVMGQREKNYGYTF. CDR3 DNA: TGTGCCCCCCAAGTCATGGGACAGCGTGAAAAAAACTATGGCTACACCTTC.

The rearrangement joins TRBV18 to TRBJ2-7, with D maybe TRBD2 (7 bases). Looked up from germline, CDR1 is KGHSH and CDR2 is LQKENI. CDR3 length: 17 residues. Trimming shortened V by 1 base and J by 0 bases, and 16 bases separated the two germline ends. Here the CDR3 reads CASSPRGQGGDSYEQYF. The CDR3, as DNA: TGTGCCAGCTCACCACGGGGGCAGGGAGGGGACTCCTACGAGCAGTACTTC.

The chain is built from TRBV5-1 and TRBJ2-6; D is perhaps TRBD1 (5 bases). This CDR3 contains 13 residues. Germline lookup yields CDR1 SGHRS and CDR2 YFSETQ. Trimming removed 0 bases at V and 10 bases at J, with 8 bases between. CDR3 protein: CASSLGGSNVLTF. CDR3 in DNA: TGCGCCAGCAGCTTGGGGGGCTCGAACGTCCTGACTTTC.

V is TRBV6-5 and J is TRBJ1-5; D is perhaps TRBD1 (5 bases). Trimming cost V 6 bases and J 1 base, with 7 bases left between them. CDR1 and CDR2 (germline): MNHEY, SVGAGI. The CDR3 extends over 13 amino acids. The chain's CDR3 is CASSPGSNQPQHF. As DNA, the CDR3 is TGTGCCAGCAGCCCAGGGAGCAATCAGCCCCAGCATTTT.

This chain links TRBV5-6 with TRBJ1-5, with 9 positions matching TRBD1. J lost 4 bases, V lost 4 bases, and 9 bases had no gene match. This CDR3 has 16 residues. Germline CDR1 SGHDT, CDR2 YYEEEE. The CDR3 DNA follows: TGTGCCAGCAGCATACTCGGGACAGGGACGAATCAGCCCCAGCATTTT. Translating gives CASSILGTGTNQPQHF.

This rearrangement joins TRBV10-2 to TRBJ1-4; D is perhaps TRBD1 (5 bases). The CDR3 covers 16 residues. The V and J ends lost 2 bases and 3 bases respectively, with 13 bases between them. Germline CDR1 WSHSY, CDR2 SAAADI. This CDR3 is CASSEPRGISNEKLFF. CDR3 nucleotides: TGCGCCAGCAGTGAGCCACGGGGGATATCTAATGAAAAACTGTTTTTT.

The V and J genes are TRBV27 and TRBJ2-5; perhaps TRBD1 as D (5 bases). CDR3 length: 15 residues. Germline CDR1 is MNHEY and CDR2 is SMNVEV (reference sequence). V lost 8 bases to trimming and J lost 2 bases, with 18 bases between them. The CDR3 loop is CASQRSARGQETQYF. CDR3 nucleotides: TGTGCCAGCCAGAGGTCGGCTAGGGGTCAAGAGACCCAGTACTTC.